The 25 T cell receptor beta chains presented below share a single source sample, sequenced in a study of blood T cells in healthy people across ages. Primers used in a second PCR of roughly 7 to 12 cycles were a sample-barcoded 5' primer and a J-beta primer mix. MiXCR was run by TCRdb on the 5' RACE reads, yielding one entry per CDR3 protein. The sample has approximately 790,000 distinct CDR3 sequences, 55% to 65% seen once. What was sequenced was blood. The receptors were gathered from a man younger than 45 in good health.

A few counts support this clonotype. The gene calls are TRBV4-3 and TRBJ1-2; no firm D call. V dropped 0 bases and J dropped 4 bases, with 9 bases sitting between them. Germline loops: CDR1 LGHNA, CDR2 YSLEER. The CDR3 extends over 14 amino acids. The CDR3 loop is CASSQDTQFYGYTF. As DNA, the CDR3 is TGCGCCAGCAGCCAAGATACACAGTTCTATGGCTACACCTTC.

In this sample, this clonotype turned up once. The chain joins TRBV20-1 to TRBJ1-1, with D perhaps matching TRBD1 (5 bases). The CDR3 has 14 amino acids. Germline values: CDR1 DFQATT, CDR2 SNEGSKA (reference sequence). Trimming took 1 base from V and 3 from J, leaving 12 bases between them. CDR3 amino acids: CSARAQGRYTEAFF. The CDR3 DNA is TGCAGTGCTAGAGCCCAGGGAAGGTACACTGAAGCTTTCTTT.

J is TRBJ2-7 and V is TRBV6-5, with D perhaps TRBD2 (7 bases). The end of the DNA fits TRBJ2-4 better, so the J call may be wrong. Germline V gene sequence: CDR1 MNHEY, CDR2 SVGAGI. This CDR3 contains 14 residues. CDR3: CASSYLGGGGIQYF. Here the CDR3 DNA reads TGTGCCAGCAGTTACTTAGGGGGGGGAGGCATTCAGTACTTC.

The rearrangement links TRBV9 to TRBJ2-7; 10 bases are shared with TRBD1. Germline V gene data show CDR1 as SGDLS and CDR2 as YYNGEE. There are 15 residues in the CDR3. V lost 3 bases to trimming and J lost 3 bases; unmatched junction nucleotides: 6. The DNA of the CDR3 is TGTGCCAGCAGCGCCAGCGGACAGGGGGACTACGAGCAGTACTTC. Its translation: CASSASGQGDYEQYF.

V is TRBV18 and J is TRBJ2-1; tentatively, D is TRBD1 (6 bases). Germline loops: CDR1 KGHSH, CDR2 LQKENI. This CDR3 is built from 15 residues. Trimming cost V 5 bases and J 4 bases, with 15 bases left between them. CDR3 bases: TGTGCCAGCTCAGGGGTCAACAGGGAGTACAATGAGCAGTTCTTC. Its translation is CASSGVNREYNEQFF.

The V and J genes are TRBV6-5 and TRBJ2-3, with D uncertain. Germline V gene sequence: CDR1 MNHEY, CDR2 SVGAGI. The length of the CDR3 is 12 residues. Trimming left V 5 bases short and J 6 bases short, with 9 bases between. The CDR3 nucleotides are TGTGCCAGCAGTCACAAGAGGGATACGCAGTATTTT. Its translation: CASSHKRDTQYF.

The chain joins TRBV7-2 to TRBJ2-5; 7 bases are shared with TRBD1. The germline CDR1 and CDR2 sequences are SGHTA and FQGNSA. This CDR3 has 14 residues. After removal of 4 bases from V and 4 bases from J, the junction contained 6 bases not matched to a gene. In nucleotides, the CDR3 is TGTGCCAGCAGCTCCAGGACAGGAATAGAGACCCAGTACTTC. It is translated as CASSSRTGIETQYF.

V usage is TRBV11-2 and J usage is TRBJ2-7, with D perhaps matching TRBD2 (6 bases). The CDR3 has 15 residues. Trimming pared 3 bases from V and 3 bases from J, leaving 15 bases between. In germline, CDR1 is SGHAT, CDR2 FQNNGV. The CDR3 sequence is CASSLALASGYEQYF. In nucleotides, the CDR3 is TGTGCCAGCAGCTTGGCACTAGCCAGCGGCTACGAGCAGTACTTC.

This clonotype has just a few counts. The CDR3 DNA follows: TGTGCCAGCACCGAGGACAGGGGCTATGGCTACACCTTC. Translating gives CASTEDRGYGYTF. The chain links TRBV6-6 to TRBJ1-2, with TRBD1 matching over 9 bases. Germline V gives CDR1 MNHNY, CDR2 SVGAGI (reference sequence). The CDR3 length is 13 residues. The junction had 4 bases not matched to a gene; V was cut back by 7 bases and J by 4 bases.

The chain carries TRBV2 and TRBJ2-5, with D unclear. The V end was cut by 4 bases, the J end by 7 bases, with 13 bases between. Germline loops: CDR1 SNHLY, CDR2 FYNNEI. This CDR3 has 13 residues. The CDR3 protein is CASSADFERTQYF. Here the CDR3 DNA reads TGTGCCAGCAGTGCGGATTTTGAGCGGACCCAGTACTTC. The entire variable domain, with the rest obtained from reference TRBV2 and TRBJ2-5, is as follows: EPEVTQTPSHQVTQMGQEVILRCVPISNHLYFYWYRQILGQKVEFLVSFYNNEISEKSEIFDDQFSVERPDGSNFTLKIRSTKLEDSAMYFCASSADFERTQYFGPGTRLLVL.

The J gene is TRBJ1-2, the V gene TRBV3-1; D not certain. V was clipped by 0 bases and J by 6 bases, with 14 bases between them. Germline V gives CDR1 LGHDT, CDR2 YNNKEL (reference sequence). The CDR3 covers 15 residues. The CDR3 reads CASSQDRNRADGYTF. In nucleotides, the CDR3 is TGTGCCAGCAGCCAAGATCGGAATAGGGCGGATGGCTACACCTTC.

V and J are TRBV10-3 and TRBJ1-2, with D unclear. CDR1 and CDR2 from the germline V gene are ENHRY and SYGVKD. Between the trimmed V and J ends, which lost 0 bases and 8 bases, there was a span of 16 bases. The CDR3 has 15 amino acids. CDR3 protein: CAISESLSRGPGYTF. The CDR3 DNA sequence: TGTGCCATCAGTGAGTCGCTCTCTCGGGGTCCGGGCTACACCTTC.

V is TRBV5-1 and J is TRBJ2-1; 8 nucleotides align to TRBD2. This CDR3 has 14 residues. The ends lost 4 bases at V and 4 bases at J; junction bases unmatched: 4. Germline CDR1 and CDR2: SGHRS and YFSETQ. The CDR3 protein is CASSMGGGYNEQFF. CDR3 coding DNA: TGCGCCAGCAGCATGGGCGGGGGGTACAATGAGCAGTTCTTC.

This clonotype occurred a few times. This rearrangement joins TRBV20-1 to TRBJ1-2; D might be TRBD1 (6 bases). V lost 1 base and J 6 bases, leaving 9 bases between the germline ends. The CDR3 extends over 12 amino acids. Germline lookup yields CDR1 DFQATT and CDR2 SNEGSKA (reference sequence). CDR3 protein: CSARAGADGYTF. CDR3 nucleotides: TGCAGTGCTAGAGCAGGGGCGGATGGCTACACCTTC.

In its sample, this clonotype was seen many times. The chain is built from TRBV11-3 and TRBJ2-5, with D perhaps matching TRBD2 (5 bases). Germline V gene data show CDR1 as SGHNT and CDR2 as YENEEA. The CDR3 loop spans 14 amino acids. With 2 bases removed from V and 5 bases from J, the gap between germline ends came to 12 bases. The chain's CDR3 is CASSLIGETETQYF. The CDR3 coding sequence is TGTGCCAGCAGCTTAATCGGGGAGACGGAGACCCAGTACTTC.

The table lists this clonotype with a count of one. The CDR3 loop reads CASGYSGGAYEQYF. In nucleotides, the CDR3 is TGCGCCAGCGGTTATAGCGGGGGGGCCTACGAGCAGTACTTC. V and J are TRBV10-2 and TRBJ2-7; TRBD2 agrees at 11 bases. CDR1 and CDR2 from the germline V gene are WSHSY and SAAADI. V dropped 8 bases and J dropped 2; count of bases not matched to a gene: 5. The CDR3 spans 14 residues.

Only a few counts were recorded for this clonotype. The chain uses TRBV10-2 and TRBJ2-7; 8 positions agree with TRBD2. In germline, CDR1 is WSHSY, CDR2 SAAADI. This CDR3 spans 14 amino acids. Unmatched junction bases numbered 4, after V lost 2 bases and J lost 4 bases. CDR3 nucleotides: TGCGCCAGCAGTGAGCAGCGGGGGAAGTACGAGCAGTACTTC. Translating gives CASSEQRGKYEQYF.

The rearrangement links TRBV20-1 to TRBJ2-4; TRBD1 or TRBD2 may be the D gene (6 bases each). The CDR3 is 16 residues long. V shed 1 base and J shed 1 base, with 14 bases lying between them. CDR1 is DFQATT, CDR2 SNEGSKA, per germline (reference sequence). The CDR3 bases are TGCAGTGCTAGAGCCCCGGGGGCTTTGGCCAAAAACATTCAGTACTTC. It translates to CSARAPGALAKNIQYF.

The chain has TRBV6-1 and TRBJ1-1; possible D gene TRBD1, 5 bases. V lost 0 bases, J lost 5 bases, and 13 bases lay in between. CDR1 and CDR2 from the germline V gene are MNHNS and SASEGT. The CDR3 has 15 residues. CDR3 residues: CASSEAPGMITEAFF. CDR3 DNA: TGTGCCAGCAGTGAAGCCCCAGGGATGATTACTGAAGCTTTCTTT.

V is TRBV4-3 and J is TRBJ2-4, with 7 bases identical to TRBD1. With V trimmed by 4 bases and J by 2 bases, 5 bases remained unmatched. CDR1 LGHNA and CDR2 YSLEER come from the germline V gene. The CDR3 loop spans 15 amino acids. This CDR3 reads CASSPQTGSKNIQYF. The CDR3 bases are TGCGCCAGCAGCCCCCAGACAGGGTCCAAAAACATTCAGTACTTC.

This chain connects TRBV10-3 to TRBJ2-3; 9 bases are shared with TRBD2. Germline assignment: CDR1 ENHRY and CDR2 SYGVKD. The CDR3 covers 15 residues. J gave up 5 bases and V 0 bases, and 3 bases lay outside the gene matches. This CDR3 reads CAISESAGGQDTQYF. CDR3 DNA: TGTGCCATCAGTGAGTCTGCGGGGGGGCAAGATACGCAGTATTTT.

V gene TRBV29-1 combines with J gene TRBJ2-5; the D is unclear. CDR1 is SQVTM, CDR2 ANQGSEA, per germline. The V end lost 6 bases, the J end lost 5 bases, and 13 bases lay between the germline ends. The CDR3 covers 12 residues. Written as DNA, the CDR3 is TGCAGCGTCGACAAAACCCCGGAGACCCAGTACTTC. It specifies CSVDKTPETQYF.

The chain links TRBV6-5 to TRBJ1-2; no firm D call. The germline V gene encodes CDR1 MNHEY and CDR2 SVGAGI. Trimming cost V 5 bases and J 8 bases, with 18 bases left between them. CDR3 length equals 14 residues. The DNA for the CDR3 is TGTGCCAGCAGTGCGCCCAGCAAGTTCGGAGGCTACACCTTC. Translated, it gives CASSAPSKFGGYTF.

CDR3 nucleotides: TGTGCCAGCAGTCCGATCGCACCGGGACTAGCGACTCACAATGAGCAGTTCTTC. Its translation: CASSPIAPGLATHNEQFF. The chain carries TRBV7-3 and TRBJ2-1, with TRBD2 identical over 10 bases. This CDR3 comprises 18 residues. After removal of 6 bases from V and 5 bases from J, the junction contained 16 bases not matched to a gene. Germline CDR1 and CDR2: SGHTA and FQGTGA.

The V call is TRBV12-3 or TRBV12-4, the J call TRBJ2-7, with D possibly being TRBD1 (5 bases). The J call is uncertain, as TRBJ2-5 better fits the DNA end. The CDR3 is made up of 14 amino acids. CDR3 amino acids: CASTRVSDSETQYF. CDR3 coding DNA: TGTGCCAGCACCAGGGTTTCGGATTCAGAGACCCAGTACTTC.